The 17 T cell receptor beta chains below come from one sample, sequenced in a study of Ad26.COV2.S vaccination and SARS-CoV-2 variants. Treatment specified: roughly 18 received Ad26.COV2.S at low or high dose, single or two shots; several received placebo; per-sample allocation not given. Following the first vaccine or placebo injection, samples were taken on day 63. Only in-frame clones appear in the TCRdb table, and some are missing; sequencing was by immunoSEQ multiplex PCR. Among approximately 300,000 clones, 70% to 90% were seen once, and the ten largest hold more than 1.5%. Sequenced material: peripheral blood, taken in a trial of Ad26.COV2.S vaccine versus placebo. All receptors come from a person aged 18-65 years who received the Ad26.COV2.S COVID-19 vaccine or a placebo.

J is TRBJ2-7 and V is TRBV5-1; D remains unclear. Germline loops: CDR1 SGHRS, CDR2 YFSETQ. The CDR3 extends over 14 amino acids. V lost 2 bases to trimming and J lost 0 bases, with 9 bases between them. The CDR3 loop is CASSFSLSSYEQYF. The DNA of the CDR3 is TGCGCCAGCAGCTTTTCCTTGAGCTCCTACGAGCAGTACTTC.

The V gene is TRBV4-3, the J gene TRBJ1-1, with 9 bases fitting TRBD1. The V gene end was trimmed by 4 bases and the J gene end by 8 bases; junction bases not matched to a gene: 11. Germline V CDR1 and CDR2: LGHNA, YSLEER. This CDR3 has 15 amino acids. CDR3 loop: CASSRDRATISEAFF. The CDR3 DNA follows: TGCGCCAGCAGCCGGGACAGGGCAACCATTTCGGAAGCTTTCTTT.

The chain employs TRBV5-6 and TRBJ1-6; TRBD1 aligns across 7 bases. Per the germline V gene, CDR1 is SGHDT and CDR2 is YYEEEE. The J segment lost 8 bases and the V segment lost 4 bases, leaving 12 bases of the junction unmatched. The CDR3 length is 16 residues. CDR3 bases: TGTGCCAGCAGCATCCAGGGGGGTGGAGGGGATTCACCCCTCCACTTT. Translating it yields CASSIQGGGGDSPLHF.

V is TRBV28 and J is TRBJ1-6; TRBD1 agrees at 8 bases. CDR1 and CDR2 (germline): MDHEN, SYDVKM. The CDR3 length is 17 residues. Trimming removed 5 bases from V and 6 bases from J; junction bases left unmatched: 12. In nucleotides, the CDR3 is TGTGCCAGCAGTCCCCGGGGACGGACAGGGAGTAATTCACCCCTCCACTTT. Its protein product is CASSPRGRTGSNSPLHF.

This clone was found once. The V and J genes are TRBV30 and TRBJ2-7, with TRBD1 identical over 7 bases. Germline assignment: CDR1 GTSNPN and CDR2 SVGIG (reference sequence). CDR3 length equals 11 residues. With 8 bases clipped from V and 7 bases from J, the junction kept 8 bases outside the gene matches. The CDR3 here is CALGTAGEQYF. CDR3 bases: TGTGCCCTAGGGACAGCCGGGGAGCAGTACTTC. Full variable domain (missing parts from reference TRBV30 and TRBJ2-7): SQTIHQWPATLVQPVGSPLSLECTVEGTSNPNLYWYRQAAGRGLQLLFYSVGIGQISSEVPQNLSASRPQDRQFILSSKKLLLSDSGFYLCALGTAGEQYFGPGTRLTVT.

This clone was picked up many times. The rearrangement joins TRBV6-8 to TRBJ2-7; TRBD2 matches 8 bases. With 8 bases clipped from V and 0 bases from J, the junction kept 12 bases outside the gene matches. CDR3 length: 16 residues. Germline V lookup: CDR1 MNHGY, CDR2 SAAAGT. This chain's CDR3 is CASEPFGRGSSYEQYF. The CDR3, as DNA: TGTGCCAGCGAACCATTCGGGAGGGGAAGCTCCTACGAGCAGTACTTC.

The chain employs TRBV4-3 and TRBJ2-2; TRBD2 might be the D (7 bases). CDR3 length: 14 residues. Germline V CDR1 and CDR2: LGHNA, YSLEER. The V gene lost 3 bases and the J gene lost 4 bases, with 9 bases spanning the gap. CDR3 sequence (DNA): TGCGCCAGCAGCCAGGGAGGGGGCACCGGGGAGCTGTTTTTT. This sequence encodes CASSQGGGTGELFF.

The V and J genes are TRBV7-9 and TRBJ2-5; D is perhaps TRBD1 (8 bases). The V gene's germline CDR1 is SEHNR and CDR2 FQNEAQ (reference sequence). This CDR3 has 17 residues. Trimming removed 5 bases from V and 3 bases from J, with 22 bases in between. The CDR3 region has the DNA TGTGCCAGCAGCCCCCTGGGGGGGACAGGCGGCGAAGAGACCCAGTACTTC. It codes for CASSPLGGTGGEETQYF. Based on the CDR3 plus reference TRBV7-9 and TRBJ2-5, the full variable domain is DTGVSQNPRHKITKRGQNVTFRCDPISEHNRLYWYRQTLGQGPEFLTYFQNEAQLEKSRLLSDRFSAERPKGSFSTLEIQRTEQGDSAMYLCASSPLGGTGGEETQYFGPGTRLLVL.

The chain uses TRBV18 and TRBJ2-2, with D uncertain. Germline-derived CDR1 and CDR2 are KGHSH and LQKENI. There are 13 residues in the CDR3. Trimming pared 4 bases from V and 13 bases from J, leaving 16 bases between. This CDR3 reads CASSLLTVQALFF. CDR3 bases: TGTGCCAGCTCACTACTCACCGTTCAGGCGCTGTTTTTT.

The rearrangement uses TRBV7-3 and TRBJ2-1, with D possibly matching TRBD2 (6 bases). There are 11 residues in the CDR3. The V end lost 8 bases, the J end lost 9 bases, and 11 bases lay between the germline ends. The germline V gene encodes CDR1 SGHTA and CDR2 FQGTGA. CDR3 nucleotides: TGTGCCAGCGGCGCGGGGAGTGAGCAGTTCTTC. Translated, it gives CASGAGSEQFF.

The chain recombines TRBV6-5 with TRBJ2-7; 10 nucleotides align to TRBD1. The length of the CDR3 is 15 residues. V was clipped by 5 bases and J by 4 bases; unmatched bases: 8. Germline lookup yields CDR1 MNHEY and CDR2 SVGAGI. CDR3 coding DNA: TGTGCCAGCAGTACGACAGGGGGCGCGTCTTACGAGCAGTACTTC. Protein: CASSTTGGASYEQYF.

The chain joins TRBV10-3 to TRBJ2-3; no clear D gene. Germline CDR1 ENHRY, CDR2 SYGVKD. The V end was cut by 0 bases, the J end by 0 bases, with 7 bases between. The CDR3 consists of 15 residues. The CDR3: CAISESFGSTDTQYF. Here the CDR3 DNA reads TGTGCCATCAGTGAGTCCTTCGGGAGCACAGATACGCAGTATTTT.

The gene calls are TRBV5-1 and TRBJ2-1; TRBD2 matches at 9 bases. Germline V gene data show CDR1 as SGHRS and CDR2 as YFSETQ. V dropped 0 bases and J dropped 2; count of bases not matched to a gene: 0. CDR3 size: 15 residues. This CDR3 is CASSLGGGAYNEQFF. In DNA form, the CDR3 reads TGCGCCAGCAGCTTGGGCGGGGGGGCCTACAATGAGCAGTTCTTC.

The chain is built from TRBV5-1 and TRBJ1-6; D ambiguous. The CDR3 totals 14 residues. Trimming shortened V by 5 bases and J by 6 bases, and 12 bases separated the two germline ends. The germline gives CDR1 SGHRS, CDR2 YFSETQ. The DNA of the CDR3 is TGCGCCAGCAGGCTTACCACAGTTAATTCACCCCTCCACTTT. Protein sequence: CASRLTTVNSPLHF. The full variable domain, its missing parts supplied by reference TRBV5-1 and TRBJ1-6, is KAGVTQTPRYLIKTRGQQVTLSCSPISGHRSVSWYQQTPGQGLQFLFEYFSETQRNKGNFPGRFSGRQFSNSRSEMNVSTLELGDSALYLCASRLTTVNSPLHFGNGTRLTVT.

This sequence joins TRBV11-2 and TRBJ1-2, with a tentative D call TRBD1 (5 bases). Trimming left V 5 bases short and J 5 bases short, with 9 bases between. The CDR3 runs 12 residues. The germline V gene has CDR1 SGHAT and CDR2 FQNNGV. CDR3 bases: TGTGCCAGCAGCCGGGACCAGTATGGCTACACCTTC. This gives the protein CASSRDQYGYTF.

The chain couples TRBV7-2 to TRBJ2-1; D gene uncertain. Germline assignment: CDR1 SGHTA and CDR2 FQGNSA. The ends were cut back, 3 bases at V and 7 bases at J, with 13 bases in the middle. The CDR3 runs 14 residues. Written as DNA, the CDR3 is TGTGCCAGCAGCTTTTACCGGGCCAGTAATGAGCAGTTCTTC. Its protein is CASSFYRASNEQFF.

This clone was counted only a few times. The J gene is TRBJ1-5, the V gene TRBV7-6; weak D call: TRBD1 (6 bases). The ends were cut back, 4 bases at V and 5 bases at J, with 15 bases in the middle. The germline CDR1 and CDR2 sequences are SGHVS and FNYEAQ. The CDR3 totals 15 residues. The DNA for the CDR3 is TGTGCCAGCAGCTCCGGTCCAGGGGCCCATCAGCCCCAGCATTTT. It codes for CASSSGPGAHQPQHF.